Listed below are T cell receptor beta chains from one sample, sequenced in a study of blood T cell repertoires in COVID-19. Profiled with immunoSEQ multiplex PCR; TCRdb holds only in-frame clones, not every one. Of tens of thousands of clones listed, around 80% are singletons. The sequencing sample was made of peripheral blood. The receptors originated from a man aged 50-60 years with acute or convalescent COVID-19. The CDR3 runs from the conserved cysteine through the conserved F or W. A D gene is named only where the DNA matches it firmly. Where a row states a size, it is once, few, many or the class of an expanded clone; other rows omit it.

TRBD1,TRBV4-3,.,TRBJ2-1,TGCGCCAGCAGCCAAGATGAAGGACAGGGGTTCCGCGAGCAGTTCTTC,CASSQDEGQGFREQFF
.,TRBV12-3/TRBV12-4,.,TRBJ2-2,TGTGCCAGCAGGTTGGGGGCTGGCGGGGAGCTGTTTTTT,CASRLGAGGELFF
.,TRBV6-2/TRBV6-3,.,TRBJ1-2,TGTGCCAGCAGTCCCGGCGGTGGGGCCTTAACGGGTGGCTACACCTTC,CASSPGGGALTGGYTF
TRBD1,TRBV6-5,.,TRBJ2-7,TGTGCCAGCAGTCCTTCCTCGAGGGGGACAGGGCAGTACTTC,CASSPSSRGTGQYF
.,TRBV7-9,once,TRBJ2-1,TGTGCCAGCAGCCTCAGTGTCTTCGGACACCCCTACAATGAGCAGTTCTTC,CASSLSVFGHPYNEQFF
TRBD2,TRBV28,.,TRBJ2-7,TGTGCCAGCAGTCCATCAAGCGGGACTACCGCCATACGGCAGTACTTC,CASSPSSGTTAIRQYF
TRBD1,TRBV6-5,.,TRBJ2-7,TGTGCCAGCACCCCCCCGGGACAGGCCTACGAGCAGTACTTC,CASTPPGQAYEQYF
TRBD2,TRBV9,.,TRBJ2-3,TGTGCCAGCAGCGTAGTGGGTCAGCGGGAGGGGGATACGCAGTATTTT,CASSVVGQREGDTQYF
TRBD1,TRBV6-5,.,TRBJ2-3,TGTGCCAGCAATCCGCGGGACAGGGGAGGGGATACGCAGTATTTT,CASNPRDRGGDTQYF
.,TRBV19,.,TRBJ2-6,TGTGCCAGTATGAGGGCTGGGGCCAACGTCCTGACTTTC,CASMRAGANVLTF
TRBD1,TRBV28,.,TRBJ2-7,TGTGCCAGCAGTCACGGGACAGGGGCCTACGAGCAGTACTTC,CASSHGTGAYEQYF
TRBD1,TRBV2,.,TRBJ1-4,TGTGCCAGCAGTATTCAGACAGGGACTAATGAAAAACTGTTTTTT,CASSIQTGTNEKLFF
TRBD1,TRBV5-8,.,TRBJ2-7,TGTGCCAGCAGCCCCGGGACAGCCTACGAGCAGTACTTC,CASSPGTAYEQYF
.,TRBV6-2/TRBV6-3,.,TRBJ1-1,TGTGCCAGCAGTAACCGACAGAACACTGAAGCTTTCTTT,CASSNRQNTEAFF
TRBD1,TRBV5-6,few,TRBJ1-6,TGTGCCAGCAGCTTGGGACAGGGGTATCCCTATAATTCACCCCTCCACTTT,CASSLGQGYPYNSPLHF
TRBD1,TRBV19,.,TRBJ1-1,TGTGCCAGTAGGGGCCTGACAGGGATAATCAACACTGAAGCTTTCTTT,CASRGLTGIINTEAFF
TRBD1,TRBV6-5,few,TRBJ1-1,TGTGCCAGCAGCCTCGGACAGGATAAGGCTTTCTTT,CASSLGQDKAFF
TRBD2,TRBV7-2,few,TRBJ2-7,TGTGCCAGCAGCTTAGGAATGGGACTAGCGGGAGGCGAGCAGTACTTC,CASSLGMGLAGGEQYF
TRBD2,TRBV7-2,.,TRBJ2-5,TGTGCCAGCAGCTTAGTGGCGGGGGGTCAAGAGACCCAGTACTTC,CASSLVAGGQETQYF
.,TRBV5-6,.,TRBJ1-1,TGTGCCAGCAGCTTGGATAACAGGCTAGCTTTCTTT,CASSLDNRLAFF
.,TRBV9,.,TRBJ1-3,TGTGCCAGCAGCGTAGCAGGGCAGGGCTTGGAAAACACCATATATTTT,CASSVAGQGLENTIYF
.,TRBV5-4,.,TRBJ1-3,TGTGCCAGCAGCAGTGCTCACAGCTCTGGAAACACCATATATTTT,CASSSAHSSGNTIYF
TRBD1,TRBV5-1,.,TRBJ1-1,TGCGCCAGCCGATACGACAGGGGGACTACTGAAGCTTTCTTT,CASRYDRGTTEAFF
.,TRBV28,.,TRBJ2-1,TGTGCCAGCATTTCCGGCGGTTCGCGGACCTACAATGAGCAGTTCTTC,CASISGGSRTYNEQFF
TRBD1,TRBV5-1,.,TRBJ2-3,TGCGCCAGCAGCTTGGCAGGGGGCGGTGATACGCAGTATTTT,CASSLAGGGDTQYF
TRBD1,TRBV19,few,TRBJ2-7,TGTGCCAGTAGTATAGGGGGGACAGGCGACTACGAGCAGTACTTC,CASSIGGTGDYEQYF
TRBD1,TRBV5-5,.,TRBJ1-1,TGTGCCAGCAGGCCGGGACAGGGGACGAACACTGAAGCTTTCTTT,CASRPGQGTNTEAFF
TRBD1,TRBV2,few,TRBJ1-5,TGTGCCAGCAACCAAGACAGGGTGGTCAATCAGCCCCAGCATTTT,CASNQDRVVNQPQHF
.,TRBV9,.,TRBJ1-1,TGTGCCAGCAGCCCCCGACCGGGAAACACTGAAGCTTTCTTT,CASSPRPGNTEAFF
.,TRBV5-1,.,TRBJ1-1,TGCGCCAGCAGCCTGGGCGGGGTGAACACTGAAGCTTTCTTT,CASSLGGVNTEAFF
.,TRBV5-6,.,TRBJ1-4,TGTGCCAGCAGCCTTTTACAGGGCGCCGAAAAACTGTTTTTT,CASSLLQGAEKLFF
.,TRBV6-2/TRBV6-3,.,TRBJ1-1,TGTGCCAGCAGTTACGGCAGGGTGTCCACTGAAGCTTTCTTT,CASSYGRVSTEAFF
.,TRBV12-5,few,TRBJ2-1,TGTGCTAGTGGAGTACTTGGGCACAATGAGCAGTTCTTC,CASGVLGHNEQFF
.,TRBV11-1,once,TRBJ2-5,TGTGCCAGCAGCTTAACTGGTCGAGAGACCCAGTACTTC,CASSLTGRETQYF